The 26 T cell receptor beta chains reported below all come from one sample, sequenced in a study of blood T cells in healthy people across ages (dated by TCRdb to about 2015). Library preparation used 5' RACE. Sequenced on an Illumina HiSeq 2500. A second 7 to 11 cycle PCR used a sample-barcoded 5' primer and a J-beta primer mix. TCRdb itself trimmed the public reads at Q25 with fastp, ran MiXCR and retained productive beta chains. A single entry per CDR3 protein holds the most common genes and DNA from its merged rows. Present in this sample are about 780,000 distinct CDR3 sequences, about 42% of which were seen just once. The ten largest clonotypes hold 15% to 20% of the sample. Source material: blood. The receptors derive from an elderly man in good health.

The V and J genes are TRBV7-9 and TRBJ2-4; 7 bases align to TRBD2. The assigned J gene may be wrong: the sequence end matches TRBJ2-7 better. CDR3 length equals 17 residues. Looked up from germline, CDR1 is SEHNR and CDR2 is FQNEAQ (reference sequence). The CDR3 region is CASSRDGGVVIRYEQYF. The CDR3 DNA is TGTGCCAGCAGCCGGGATGGGGGGGTGGTGATTCGGTACGAGCAGTACTTC.

The rearrangement links TRBV7-9 to TRBJ2-2, with D uncertain. CDR1 is SEHNR and CDR2 is FQNEAQ in the germline V gene (reference sequence). The CDR3 loop spans 15 amino acids. CDR3 sequence reads: CASYRALYDTGELFF. DNA of the CDR3: TGTGCTTCATACCGGGCACTATACGACACCGGGGAGCTGTTTTTT. Supplemented by reference TRBV7-9 and TRBJ2-2, the full variable domain reads DTGVSQNPRHKITKRGQNVTFRCDPISEHNRLYWYRQTLGQGPEFLTYFQNEAQLEKSRLLSDRFSAERPKGSFSTLEIQRTEQGDSAMYLCASYRALYDTGELFFGEGSRLTVL.

The chain links TRBV27 to TRBJ1-4, with TRBD1 as a possible D gene (5 bases). The germline CDR1 and CDR2 sequences are MNHEY and SMNVEV (reference sequence). The CDR3 has 17 amino acids. Trimming stripped 8 bases from V and 0 bases from J, with 19 bases between. CDR3 residues: CASADSVMTATNEKLFF. DNA of the CDR3: TGTGCCAGCGCAGATAGTGTGATGACAGCAACTAATGAAAAACTGTTTTTT.

V usage is TRBV6-1 and J usage is TRBJ1-2, with unresolved D. The V end was cut by 11 bases, the J end by 8 bases, with 18 bases between. The CDR3 consists of 12 residues. CDR1 is MNHNS and CDR2 is SASEGT in the germline V gene. The CDR3 DNA reads TGTGCCGCCCCGGAGGGAGATGGAGGCTACACCTTC. Translated, it gives CAAPEGDGGYTF.

There are a few counts of this clonotype. The genes are TRBV6-2 or TRBV6-3 and TRBJ2-6, with 14 bases aligning to TRBD2. Germline trimming cut 7 bases from V and 0 bases from J; bases unmatched to any gene: 14. The germline gives CDR1 MNHEY, CDR2 SVGEGT. The CDR3 consists of 21 residues. DNA of the CDR3: TGTGCCAGCACCCCTGAGGGACTAGCGGGAGCTGGTTACTCTGGGGCCAACGTCCTGACTTTC. Translating it yields CASTPEGLAGAGYSGANVLTF.

The V and J genes are TRBV5-6 and TRBJ2-6, with D maybe TRBD1 (6 bases). CDR3 length equals 20 residues. Germline V lookup: CDR1 SGHDT, CDR2 YYEEEE. With 1 base removed from V and 0 bases from J, the gap between germline ends came to 20 bases. The CDR3 reads CASSLRGQNPARSGANVLTF. CDR3 nucleotides: TGTGCCAGCAGCTTGAGGGGACAAAACCCCGCCCGCTCTGGGGCCAACGTCCTGACTTTC.

This clonotype came up a few times. V gene TRBV3-1 combines with J gene TRBJ2-5, with TRBD2 as a possible D gene (5 bases). The V and J ends lost 2 bases and 7 bases respectively, with 14 bases between them. Germline V gene data show CDR1 as LGHDT and CDR2 as YNNKEL (reference sequence). This CDR3 is 14 amino acids long. This chain's CDR3 is CASSQRFTGVTQYF. The CDR3 DNA follows: TGTGCCAGCAGCCAAAGGTTCACCGGGGTGACCCAGTACTTC.

This clonotype has just a few counts. This chain joins TRBV7-3 and TRBJ2-1, with TRBD1 matching over 11 bases. V shed 2 bases and J 7 bases; nucleotides not matched to a gene: 7. The CDR3 length is 16 residues. Germline-derived CDR1 and CDR2 are SGHTA and FQGTGA. CDR3 region: CASSLLGGQGANEQFF. The CDR3 coding sequence is TGTGCCAGCAGCTTATTAGGCGGACAGGGGGCAAATGAGCAGTTCTTC.

The chain recombines TRBV27 with TRBJ1-6, with D perhaps matching TRBD1 (5 bases). The CDR3 is made up of 13 amino acids. CDR1 is MNHEY, CDR2 SMNVEV, per germline (reference sequence). V lost 5 bases and J 7 bases, leaving 9 bases between the germline ends. The CDR3 region is CASSGTGNSPLHF. CDR3 bases: TGTGCCAGCAGTGGGACTGGAAATTCACCCCTCCACTTT.

As regards this clonotype: Since a much larger clone is just one base distant, this may be a read error. The J gene is TRBJ1-2, the V gene TRBV7-9, with D maybe TRBD1 (6 bases). Trimming took 1 base from V and 7 from J, leaving 16 bases between them. The CDR3 is made up of 15 amino acids. CDR1 SEHNR and CDR2 FQNEAQ come from the germline V gene (reference sequence). CDR3 sequence (DNA): TGTGCCAGCAGCTTAGGAACGGCGTCAGGGGCTGGCTACACCTTC. This encodes CASSLGTASGAGYTF.

This clonotype was seen many times. The chain employs TRBV12-3 or TRBV12-4 and TRBJ2-3; TRBD2 agrees at 8 bases. The CDR3 length is 14 residues. J lost 5 bases, V lost 3 bases, and 4 bases had no gene match. The DNA for the CDR3 is TGTGCCAGCAGTTTGAGCGGGAGAGTAGATACGCAGTATTTT. Its translation is CASSLSGRVDTQYF.

In this sample, this clonotype turned up a few times. This chain uses TRBV28 with TRBJ1-3; 9 bases map to TRBD1. From germline, CDR1 is MDHEN and CDR2 SYDVKM. The CDR3 runs to 15 residues. The V gene end was trimmed by 7 bases and the J gene end by 4 bases; junction bases not matched to a gene: 8. DNA of the CDR3: TGTGCCAGCACCAAACAGGGGGCGCAAGGAAACACCATATATTTT. This codes for CASTKQGAQGNTIYF. The whole variable domain, filled in from reference TRBV28 and TRBJ1-3, reads DVKVTQSSRYLVKRTGEKVFLECVQDMDHENMFWYRQDPGLGLRLIYFSYDVKMKEKGDIPEGYSVSREKKERFSLILESASTNQTSMYLCASTKQGAQGNTIYFGEGSWLTVV.

The V and J genes are TRBV29-1 and TRBJ1-2, with D possibly matching TRBD1 (6 bases). There are 14 residues in the CDR3. Germline loops: CDR1 SQVTM, CDR2 ANQGSEA. V was pared by 4 bases and J by 6 bases, with 18 bases between. The CDR3 protein is CSVGQGPIHDGYTF. In DNA form, the CDR3 reads TGCAGCGTTGGCCAGGGGCCGATTCATGATGGCTACACCTTC.

The J gene is TRBJ1-4, the V gene TRBV6-6; 7 bases match TRBD1. With 2 bases clipped from V and 3 bases from J, the junction kept 9 bases outside the gene matches. CDR3 length equals 17 residues. The germline CDR1 and CDR2 sequences are MNHNY and SVGAGI (reference sequence). As DNA, the CDR3 is TGTGCCAGCAGTTACACAAAGGGACAGACCTCTAATGAAAAACTGTTTTTT. Its protein is CASSYTKGQTSNEKLFF.

The chain is built from TRBV6-5 and TRBJ2-5, with 7 nucleotides matching TRBD1. CDR1 is MNHEY, CDR2 SVGAGI, per germline. CDR3 length: 13 amino acids. V gave up 2 bases and J gave up 3 bases; unmatched junction bases: 0. The CDR3 nucleotides are TGTGCCAGCAGTTACGGACAGGAAGAGACCCAGTACTTC. Translation gives CASSYGQEETQYF.

The rearrangement uses TRBV28 and TRBJ1-3, with 10 bases identical to TRBD1. The length of the CDR3 is 15 residues. Trimming at V came to 4 bases and at J to 3 bases, leaving 3 bases not matched to a gene. Germline V gene lookup returns CDR1 MDHEN and CDR2 SYDVKM. CDR3 residues: CASSSGTGVGNTIYF. CDR3 DNA sequence: TGTGCCAGCAGTTCCGGGACAGGGGTTGGAAACACCATATATTTT. Drawing the rest from reference TRBV28 and TRBJ1-3, the complete variable domain is DVKVTQSSRYLVKRTGEKVFLECVQDMDHENMFWYRQDPGLGLRLIYFSYDVKMKEKGDIPEGYSVSREKKERFSLILESASTNQTSMYLCASSSGTGVGNTIYFGEGSWLTVV.

This chain joins TRBV20-1 and TRBJ2-1; 7 bases are shared with TRBD1. This CDR3 is 14 amino acids long. With 8 bases clipped from V and 8 bases from J, the junction kept 15 bases outside the gene matches. Germline V CDR1 and CDR2: DFQATT, SNEGSKA (reference sequence). The CDR3 loop is CSTTGTEGLDEQFF. The CDR3 DNA is TGCAGTACTACCGGGACAGAGGGCTTGGATGAGCAGTTCTTC.

The chain uses TRBV6-2 or TRBV6-3 and TRBJ2-5; TRBD2 might be the D (7 bases). The CDR3 runs to 14 residues. CDR1 is MNHEY and CDR2 is SVGEGT in the germline V gene. Trimming shortened V by 8 bases and J by 11 bases, and 24 bases separated the two germline ends. The CDR3 DNA follows: TGTGCCAGCTTGAAGGGGGGGGGAGGCAATGAGCAGTACTTC. Its protein product is CASLKGGGGNEQYF.

This chain uses TRBV15 with TRBJ2-3; 8 bases fit TRBD2. Looked up from germline, CDR1 is LNHNV and CDR2 is YYDKDF (reference sequence). CDR3 length: 17 residues. V lost 0 bases to trimming and J lost 8 bases; unmatched junction nucleotides: 13. The CDR3 loop is CATSRDRAGTSLSTQYF. The CDR3 region has the DNA TGTGCCACCAGCAGAGATCGGGCGGGGACTAGTTTGAGTACGCAGTATTTT.

The gene calls are TRBV7-9 and TRBJ2-1, with D possibly being TRBD1 (6 bases). The V and J ends lost 0 bases and 5 bases respectively, with 14 bases between them. Germline loops: CDR1 SEHNR, CDR2 FQNEAQ (reference sequence). This CDR3 region has 16 residues. CDR3 loop: CASSLAGAVDHNEQFF. The CDR3 nucleotides are TGTGCCAGCAGCTTAGCGGGGGCAGTAGACCACAATGAGCAGTTCTTC.

This clonotype was seen a few times. The chain employs TRBV10-2 and TRBJ2-3; TRBD2 agrees at 8 bases. CDR1 and CDR2 from the germline V gene are WSHSY and SAAADI. This CDR3 is built from 20 residues. J was trimmed by 0 bases and V by 7 bases; bases with no gene match: 21. The CDR3 DNA is TGCGCCAGCACCCCCGGGTGGGGAGCGGGGGAAATATCGAGCACAGATACGCAGTATTTT. Its translation is CASTPGWGAGEISSTDTQYF.

The rearrangement uses TRBV20-1 and TRBJ1-2; D gene uncertain. V dropped 5 bases and J dropped 4 bases, with 8 bases sitting between them. The CDR3 spans 11 residues. CDR1 is DFQATT, CDR2 SNEGSKA, per germline (reference sequence). The CDR3 DNA reads TGCAGTGCTCCCCGCTCCTATGGCTACACCTTC. Amino acids: CSAPRSYGYTF.

This clonotype was seen many times. The chain joins TRBV4-1 to TRBJ2-3; D may match TRBD1 or TRBD2 (5 bases each). V was pared by 4 bases and J by 1 base, with 12 bases between. Germline-derived CDR1 and CDR2 are MGHRA and YSYEKL. CDR3 length: 15 residues. CDR3 nucleotide sequence: TGCGCCAGCAGCCTGGGACCTACGGGCACAGATACGCAGTATTTT. Its translation: CASSLGPTGTDTQYF.

The V and J genes are TRBV20-1 and TRBJ2-1; TRBD2 matches 8 bases. Germline trimming cut 0 bases from V and 1 base from J; bases unmatched to any gene: 8. The CDR3 spans 17 residues. Germline V gives CDR1 DFQATT, CDR2 SNEGSKA (reference sequence). The CDR3 loop is CSARDIKRESSYNEQFF. The DNA for the CDR3 is TGCAGTGCTAGAGATATTAAGCGGGAGAGTTCCTACAATGAGCAGTTCTTC.

The chain's CDR3 is CASSQRSERGYTF. CDR3 coding DNA: TGTGCCAGCAGCCAGAGGTCGGAGCGGGGCTACACCTTC. The rearrangement uses TRBV3-1 and TRBJ1-2; no reliable D call. This CDR3 comprises 13 residues. From germline, CDR1 is LGHDT and CDR2 YNNKEL (reference sequence). V was pared by 3 bases and J by 8 bases, with 13 bases between.

The sample holds a few counts of this clonotype. This chain links TRBV7-2 with TRBJ1-5; 9 bases fit TRBD1. The V gene's germline CDR1 is SGHTA and CDR2 FQGNSA. The CDR3 covers 16 residues. With V trimmed by 3 bases and J by 4 bases, 7 bases remained unmatched. DNA for the CDR3: TGTGCCAGCAGCTTCTACGGGACAGGGTTAAATCAGCCCCAGCATTTT. Translating gives CASSFYGTGLNQPQHF. The full variable domain, rest sourced from reference TRBV7-2 and TRBJ1-5, is GAGVSQSPSNKVTEKGKDVELRCDPISGHTALYWYRQSLGQGLEFLIYFQGNSAPDKSGLPSDRFSAERTGGSVSTLTIQRTQQEDSAVYLCASSFYGTGLNQPQHFGDGTRLSIL.